Presented here are 29 T cell receptor beta chains from one specimen sequenced in a study of neurological immune-mediated disorders (dated by TCRdb to about 2019). The time point label for this specimen denotes: longitudinal time-point 3. Library generation was performed with 5' RACE. Sequencing instrument: Illumina HiSeq 2500. Clones were called with MiXCR by TCRdb after fastp trimmed the public reads at Q25, and only in-frame beta chains were retained. A single entry per CDR3 protein holds the most common genes and DNA from its merged rows. Present in this sample are over 90,000 distinct CDR3 sequences, approximately 11% of which were seen just once. The ten largest make up 3.1% of the sample. Source material: PBMCs. Every receptor here comes from a female donor with HTLV-1-associated myelopathy (HAM/TSP).

This clonotype was detected many times. The chain has TRBV12-3 or TRBV12-4 and TRBJ2-2, with 12 bases fitting TRBD1. V gave up 6 bases and J gave up 5 bases; unmatched junction bases: 16. The CDR3 has 19 amino acids. The CDR3 loop reads CASRRGGQGAEARTGELFF. CDR3 coding DNA: TGTGCCAGCAGGCGGGGGGGACAGGGGGCCGAGGCGAGAACCGGGGAGCTGTTTTTT.

This clonotype has just a few counts. V and J are TRBV29-1 and TRBJ1-6; perhaps TRBD1 as D (5 bases). Germline V gene lookup returns CDR1 SQVTM and CDR2 ANQGSEA. CDR3 length: 13 amino acids. Trimming took 6 bases from V and 14 from J, leaving 20 bases between them. CDR3: CSVSGTPGSSLHF. CDR3 nucleotides: TGCAGCGTGTCAGGGACTCCCGGTTCGTCCCTCCACTTT.

This clonotype occurred many times. V is TRBV4-1 and J is TRBJ2-1, with no clear D. The CDR3 runs 14 residues. Trimming took off 0 bases at V and 4 bases at J, with 7 bases between the two ends. The germline V gene encodes CDR1 MGHRA and CDR2 YSYEKL. CDR3 loop: CASSQDWAYNEQFF. CDR3 coding DNA: TGCGCCAGCAGCCAAGATTGGGCATACAATGAGCAGTTCTTC.

This clonotype showed up just a few times. The chain is built from TRBV20-1 and TRBJ2-7, with 7 bases matching TRBD1. This CDR3 has 14 residues. J was trimmed by 4 bases and V by 6 bases; bases with no gene match: 12. The germline CDR1 and CDR2 sequences are DFQATT and SNEGSKA (reference sequence). CDR3 sequence reads: CSAVEGALLYEQYF. The CDR3 DNA reads as TGCAGTGCGGTTGAGGGGGCTCTTCTGTACGAGCAGTACTTC.

The chain carries TRBV18 and TRBJ2-7; 8 positions match TRBD1. Germline lookup yields CDR1 KGHSH and CDR2 LQKENI. The CDR3 consists of 15 residues. Trimming at V came to 3 bases and at J to 4 bases, leaving 8 bases not matched to a gene. CDR3 DNA: TGTGCCAGCTCACCGGGACAGGAGCGTCAATACGAGCAGTACTTC. It yields the protein CASSPGQERQYEQYF.

This clonotype was observed a handful of times. The chain has TRBV27 and TRBJ2-7; TRBD2 aligns across 11 bases. V shed 6 bases and J 0 bases; nucleotides not matched to a gene: 4. This CDR3 spans 15 amino acids. In germline, CDR1 is MNHEY, CDR2 SMNVEV (reference sequence). The CDR3: CASRIGTSGSYEQYF. CDR3 nucleotides: TGTGCCAGCAGAATCGGGACTAGCGGCTCCTACGAGCAGTACTTC.

This clonotype appeared a few times. The chain is built from TRBV7-9 and TRBJ1-1; 10 bases are shared with TRBD1. The ends lost 11 bases at V and 3 bases at J; junction bases unmatched: 6. This CDR3 comprises 13 residues. In germline, CDR1 is SEHNR, CDR2 FQNEAQ (reference sequence). The CDR3 region has the DNA TGTGCCCGAAGACAGGGGGCTCACACTGAAGCTTTCTTT. It codes for CARRQGAHTEAFF.

Remarks on this clonotype: A much larger clone differs from this one at a single base, so this may be a read error. This chain uses TRBV12-3 or TRBV12-4 with TRBJ2-3, with a weak D call TRBD2 (7 bases). The CDR3 has 14 residues. V shed 6 bases and J shed 7 bases, with 17 bases lying between them. The CDR3 coding sequence is TGTGCCAGCAGCTCGGGGGGCCTGACATATACGCAGTATTTT. Amino acid sequence: CASSSGGLTYTQYF.

In this sample, this clonotype turned up many times. This chain connects TRBV12-3 or TRBV12-4 to TRBJ2-3; TRBD1 matches 9 bases. The CDR3 extends over 15 amino acids. V shed 1 base and J 8 bases; nucleotides not matched to a gene: 7. The CDR3 reads CASSLGGQGPFTQYF. The CDR3 DNA is TGTGCCAGCAGTTTAGGGGGACAGGGTCCTTTTACGCAGTATTTT.

This clonotype was detected many times. Here the CDR3 DNA reads TGCGCCAGCAGCTCGGGGGGGCAAGATACGCAGTATTTT. It codes for CASSSGGQDTQYF. V usage is TRBV5-1 and J usage is TRBJ2-3; 8 bases match TRBD2. The CDR3 consists of 13 residues. CDR1 is SGHRS and CDR2 is YFSETQ in the germline V gene. The ends lost 3 bases at V and 5 bases at J; junction bases unmatched: 2.

This clonotype was seen ten or more times. The chain recombines TRBV6-1 with TRBJ2-3; TRBD2 agrees at 8 bases. This CDR3 has 13 amino acids. V was pared by 3 bases and J by 5 bases, with 1 base of the junction left unmatched. Germline V CDR1 and CDR2: MNHNS, SASEGT. CDR3 bases: TGTGCCAGCAGTGACGGGAGGGGAGATACGCAGTATTTT. It translates to CASSDGRGDTQYF.

The sample holds many counts of this clonotype. This chain uses TRBV20-1 with TRBJ2-7; D gene uncertain. The germline gives CDR1 DFQATT, CDR2 SNEGSKA (reference sequence). The V gene lost 3 bases and the J gene lost 6 bases, with 15 bases spanning the gap. The CDR3 spans 13 residues. In DNA form, the CDR3 reads TGCAGTGCTAGCGTTACCCCTTGGGGCGAGCAGTACTTC. Translation gives CSASVTPWGEQYF.

There are many counts of this clonotype. The V call is TRBV12-3 or TRBV12-4, the J call TRBJ2-3, with 12 positions matching TRBD1. The CDR3 totals 18 residues. J lost 3 bases, V lost 3 bases, and 10 bases had no gene match. The CDR3 spells CASSLGTGGLRRTDTQYF. The CDR3 DNA sequence: TGTGCCAGCAGTTTGGGGACAGGGGGCCTCAGAAGGACAGATACGCAGTATTTT.

This clonotype was counted at least ten times. The genes are TRBV5-4 and TRBJ2-3; 12 bases align to TRBD2. The CDR3 spans 16 residues. CDR1 and CDR2 (germline): SGHNT, YYREEE (reference sequence). Unmatched junction bases numbered 6, after V lost 1 base and J lost 6 bases. CDR3 amino acids: CASSLPSGGAGDTQYF. DNA for the CDR3: TGTGCCAGCAGCTTGCCTAGCGGGGGGGCGGGTGATACGCAGTATTTT.

This clonotype was seen repeatedly, ten times or more. The genes are TRBV5-1 and TRBJ2-2; D unresolved. Trimming stripped 2 bases from V and 0 bases from J, with 8 bases between. CDR3 length: 15 residues. The germline gives CDR1 SGHRS, CDR2 YFSETQ. DNA for the CDR3: TGCGCCAGCAGCTTCCTCGAGGCGAACACCGGGGAGCTGTTTTTT. Its protein is CASSFLEANTGELFF.

This clonotype was recorded at least ten times. The V gene is TRBV5-1, the J gene TRBJ2-3; 9 nucleotides line up with TRBD2. V dropped 1 base and J dropped 4; count of bases not matched to a gene: 7. CDR3 length: 16 amino acids. Germline V gene data show CDR1 as SGHRS and CDR2 as YFSETQ. The CDR3 bases are TGCGCCAGCAGCTTGTGCGGGGGGGCTTGGGCAGATACGCAGTATTTT. Translating it yields CASSLCGGAWADTQYF.

The V gene is TRBV5-1, the J gene TRBJ2-1, with TRBD2 matching over 13 bases. Trimming at V came to 3 bases and at J to 1 base, leaving 19 bases not matched to a gene. The CDR3 extends over 22 amino acids. Germline V lookup: CDR1 SGHRS, CDR2 YFSETQ. This CDR3 is CASSWPATSGGYPFHSYNEQFF. The DNA for the CDR3 is TGCGCCAGCAGCTGGCCGGCGACTAGCGGGGGGTACCCTTTTCATTCCTACAATGAGCAGTTCTTC.

This clonotype was observed at least ten times. The rearrangement joins TRBV6-2 or TRBV6-3 to TRBJ1-1; 8 nucleotides match TRBD1. V trimming: 6 bases; J trimming: 6 bases; junction bases outside the gene matches: 6. This CDR3 contains 13 residues. Germline CDR1 and CDR2: MNHEY and SVGEGT. CDR3 nucleotide sequence: TGTGCCAGCAGCGCGCAACAGGGGGCTGAAGCTTTCTTT. This encodes CASSAQQGAEAFF.

The sample holds many counts of this clonotype. This chain's CDR3 is CASKSTGMGEQYF. DNA for the CDR3: TGCGCCAGCAAATCGACAGGGATGGGCGAGCAGTACTTC. This sequence joins TRBV10-2 and TRBJ2-7; 7 bases are a match to TRBD1. The J segment lost 6 bases and the V segment lost 7 bases, leaving 9 bases of the junction unmatched. Germline V gene lookup returns CDR1 WSHSY and CDR2 SAAADI. This CDR3 spans 13 amino acids.

The V gene is TRBV5-1, the J gene TRBJ1-2; D gene unclear. Trimming removed 2 bases from V and 7 bases from J, with 18 bases in between. This CDR3 region has 15 residues. The V gene's germline CDR1 is SGHRS and CDR2 YFSETQ. This CDR3 reads CASSLTDWTPSGYTF. In nucleotides, the CDR3 is TGCGCCAGCAGCTTAACCGACTGGACCCCTTCTGGCTACACCTTC.

The sample holds many counts of this clonotype. The V and J genes are TRBV28 and TRBJ2-1, with 7 bases fitting TRBD1. V lost 5 bases, J lost 6 bases, and 13 bases stayed unmatched. The CDR3 runs 16 residues. In germline, CDR1 is MDHEN, CDR2 SYDVKM. The CDR3 is CASSHLDRVRSNEQFF. In nucleotides, the CDR3 is TGTGCCAGCAGTCACCTCGACAGGGTAAGAAGCAATGAGCAGTTCTTC.

This clonotype was counted at least ten times. One junction end does not reproduce the germline sequence, and a read error may be involved. The chain combines TRBV20-1 with TRBJ2-7; perhaps D is TRBD1 or TRBD2 (6 bases each). The CDR3 is made up of 11 amino acids. The germline gives CDR1 DFQATT, CDR2 SNEGSKA (reference sequence). The CDR3 sequence is CSARGGAGSIF. CDR3 coding DNA: TGCAGTGCTAGAGGGGGGGCAGGGAGTATCTTC.

This clonotype was picked up a small number of times. The rearrangement links TRBV20-1 to TRBJ2-5, with a tentative D call TRBD2 (5 bases). CDR1 and CDR2 (germline): DFQATT, SNEGSKA (reference sequence). Trimming stripped 6 bases from V and 6 bases from J, with 5 bases between. The CDR3 has 9 residues. The CDR3 bases are TGCAGTGCCGGGAAGACCCAGTACTTC. This gives the protein CSAGKTQYF.

This clonotype was counted many times. V gene TRBV11-2 combines with J gene TRBJ2-6, with TRBD1 matching over 12 bases. The CDR3 is 18 residues long. V was clipped by 6 bases and J by 2 bases; unmatched bases: 8. Germline V CDR1 and CDR2: SGHAT, FQNNGV. CDR3 loop: CASSHRDRGRPGANVLTF. The CDR3 bases are TGTGCCAGCAGTCACCGGGACAGGGGGCGCCCTGGGGCCAACGTCCTGACTTTC.

This clonotype showed up many times. The chain carries TRBV2 and TRBJ2-3, with 7 bases aligning to TRBD1. In germline, CDR1 is SNHLY, CDR2 FYNNEI. This CDR3 contains 13 residues. J gave up 5 bases and V 3 bases, and 2 bases lay outside the gene matches. The CDR3 nucleotides read TGTGCCAGCAGTGACAGGGGGAAAGATACGCAGTATTTT. It encodes CASSDRGKDTQYF.

The sample holds many counts of this clonotype. The V call is TRBV5-1, the J call TRBJ2-2; 13 bases line up with TRBD2. The germline CDR1 and CDR2 sequences are SGHRS and YFSETQ. CDR3 length equals 17 residues. V lost 5 bases, J lost 7 bases, and 11 bases stayed unmatched. CDR3 nucleotides: TGCGCCAGCAGTACCGGGACTAGCGGGGCCGCGGGCGGGGAGCTGTTTTTT. Translated: CASSTGTSGAAGGELFF.

This clonotype has at least ten counts. V and J are TRBV5-1 and TRBJ2-1, with TRBD2 matching over 13 bases. CDR1 SGHRS and CDR2 YFSETQ come from the germline V gene. The V and J ends lost 4 bases and 9 bases, in that order; junction bases with no gene match: 4. This CDR3 is 14 amino acids long. The DNA for the CDR3 is TGCGCCAGCAGCAGGACTAGCGGGGGTGCTGAGCAGTTCTTC. It is translated as CASSRTSGGAEQFF.

This clonotype was seen ten or more times. The rearrangement uses TRBV5-1 and TRBJ1-4; D is unclear. Trimming left V 0 bases short and J 5 bases short, with 11 bases between. CDR3 length: 15 residues. In germline, CDR1 is SGHRS, CDR2 YFSETQ. CDR3 region: CASSLESPRNEKLFF. The CDR3 nucleotides are TGCGCCAGCAGCTTGGAGTCGCCGCGCAATGAAAAACTGTTTTTT.

This clonotype was picked up many times. The chain couples TRBV20-1 to TRBJ2-5; 11 positions agree with TRBD1. The ends lost 4 bases at V and 4 bases at J; junction bases unmatched: 11. Germline V gene lookup returns CDR1 DFQATT and CDR2 SNEGSKA (reference sequence). The CDR3 runs to 16 residues. The CDR3 here is CSATPRGQGARETQYF. As DNA, the CDR3 is TGCAGTGCTACCCCACGTGGACAGGGGGCACGAGAGACCCAGTACTTC.